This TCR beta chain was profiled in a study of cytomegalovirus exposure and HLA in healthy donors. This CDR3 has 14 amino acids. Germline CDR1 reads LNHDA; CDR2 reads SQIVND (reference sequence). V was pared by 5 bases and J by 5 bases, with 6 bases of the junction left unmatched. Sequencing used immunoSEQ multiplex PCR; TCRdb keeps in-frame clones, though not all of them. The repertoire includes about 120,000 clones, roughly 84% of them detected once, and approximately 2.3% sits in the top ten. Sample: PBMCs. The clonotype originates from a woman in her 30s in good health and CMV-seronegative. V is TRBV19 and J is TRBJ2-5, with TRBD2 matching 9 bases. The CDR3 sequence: CASSRGGALETQYF. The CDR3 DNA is TGTGCCAGTAGTCGCGGGGGGGCCTTGGAGACCCAGTACTTC.